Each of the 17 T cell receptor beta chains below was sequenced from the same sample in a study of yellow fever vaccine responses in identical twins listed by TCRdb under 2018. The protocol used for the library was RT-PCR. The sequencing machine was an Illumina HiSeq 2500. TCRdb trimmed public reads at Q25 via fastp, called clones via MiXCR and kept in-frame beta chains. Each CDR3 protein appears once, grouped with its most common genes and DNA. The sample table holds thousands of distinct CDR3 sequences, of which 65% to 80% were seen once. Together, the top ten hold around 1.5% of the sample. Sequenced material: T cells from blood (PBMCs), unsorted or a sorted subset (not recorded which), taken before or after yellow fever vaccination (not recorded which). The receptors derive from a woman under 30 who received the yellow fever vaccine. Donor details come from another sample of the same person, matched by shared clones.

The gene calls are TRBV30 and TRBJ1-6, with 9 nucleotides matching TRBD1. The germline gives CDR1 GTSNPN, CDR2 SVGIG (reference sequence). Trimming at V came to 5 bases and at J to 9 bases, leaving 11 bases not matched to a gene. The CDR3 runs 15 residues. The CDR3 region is CAWGSVDRGSSPLHF. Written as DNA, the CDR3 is TGTGCCTGGGGTAGCGTTGACAGGGGGAGTTCACCCCTCCACTTT. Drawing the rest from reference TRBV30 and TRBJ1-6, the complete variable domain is SQTIHQWPATLVQPVGSPLSLECTVEGTSNPNLYWYRQAAGRGLQLLFYSVGIGQISSEVPQNLSASRPQDRQFILSSKKLLLSDSGFYLCAWGSVDRGSSPLHFGNGTRLTVT.

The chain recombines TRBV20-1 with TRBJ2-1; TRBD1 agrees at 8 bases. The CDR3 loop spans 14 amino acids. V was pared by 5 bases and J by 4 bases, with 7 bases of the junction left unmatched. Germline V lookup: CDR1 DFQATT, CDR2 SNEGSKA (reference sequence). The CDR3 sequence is CSASRGPGYNEQFF. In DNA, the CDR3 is TGCAGTGCTTCCAGGGGGCCGGGGTACAATGAGCAGTTCTTC.

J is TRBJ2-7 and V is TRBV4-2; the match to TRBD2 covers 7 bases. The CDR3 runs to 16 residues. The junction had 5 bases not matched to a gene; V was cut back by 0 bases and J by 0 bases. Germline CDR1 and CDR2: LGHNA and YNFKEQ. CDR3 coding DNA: TGTGCCAGCAGCCAAGAATTAGCGGGTAGCTCCTACGAGCAGTACTTC. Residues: CASSQELAGSSYEQYF.

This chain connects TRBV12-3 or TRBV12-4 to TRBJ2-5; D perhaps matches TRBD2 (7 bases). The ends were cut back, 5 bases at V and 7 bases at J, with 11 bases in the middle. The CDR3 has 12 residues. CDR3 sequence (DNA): TGTGCCAGCAGTGTAGGGGGGGGGACCCAGTACTTC. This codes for CASSVGGGTQYF.

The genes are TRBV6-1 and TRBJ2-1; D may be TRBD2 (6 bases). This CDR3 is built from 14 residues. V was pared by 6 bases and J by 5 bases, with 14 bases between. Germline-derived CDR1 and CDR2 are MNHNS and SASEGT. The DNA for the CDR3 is TGTGCCAGCAGCGTCCGGGACTTCGACAATGAGCAGTTCTTC. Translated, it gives CASSVRDFDNEQFF.

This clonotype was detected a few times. The CDR3 DNA follows: TGTGCCAGCAGCGAAGTTACAGGGGTTTCCGAGCAGTACTTC. Protein product: CASSEVTGVSEQYF. The V gene is TRBV11-3, the J gene TRBJ2-7; 7 bases match TRBD1. The junction had 10 bases not matched to a gene; V was cut back by 5 bases and J by 6 bases. The germline V gene has CDR1 SGHNT and CDR2 YENEEA. The CDR3 has 14 residues.

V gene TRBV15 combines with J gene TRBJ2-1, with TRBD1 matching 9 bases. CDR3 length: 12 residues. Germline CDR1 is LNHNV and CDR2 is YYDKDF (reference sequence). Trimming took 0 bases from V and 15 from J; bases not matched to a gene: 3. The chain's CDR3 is CATSREDRGVFF. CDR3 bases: TGTGCCACCAGCAGAGAGGACAGGGGTGTGTTCTTC.

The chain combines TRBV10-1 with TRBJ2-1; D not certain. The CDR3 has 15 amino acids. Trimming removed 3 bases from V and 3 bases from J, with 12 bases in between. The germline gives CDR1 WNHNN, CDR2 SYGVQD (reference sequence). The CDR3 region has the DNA TGCGCCAGCAGTGACGTCCAGGACCTCTACAATGAGCAGTTCTTC. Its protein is CASSDVQDLYNEQFF.

CDR3 sequence: CASSLDRGKRNEQFF. The CDR3 region has the DNA TGTGCCAGCAGCTTGGACAGGGGAAAGAGGAATGAGCAGTTCTTC. The chain joins TRBV5-4 to TRBJ2-1, with 7 nucleotides matching TRBD1. The length of the CDR3 is 15 residues. The junction had 7 bases not matched to a gene; V was cut back by 0 bases and J by 7 bases. Germline V gene sequence: CDR1 SGHNT, CDR2 YYREEE (reference sequence).

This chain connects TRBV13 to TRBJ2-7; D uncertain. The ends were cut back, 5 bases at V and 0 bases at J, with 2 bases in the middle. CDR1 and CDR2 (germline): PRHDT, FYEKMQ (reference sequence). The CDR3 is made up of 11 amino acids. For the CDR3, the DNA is TGTGCCAGCAGCATCTCCTACGAGCAGTACTTC. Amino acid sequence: CASSISYEQYF.

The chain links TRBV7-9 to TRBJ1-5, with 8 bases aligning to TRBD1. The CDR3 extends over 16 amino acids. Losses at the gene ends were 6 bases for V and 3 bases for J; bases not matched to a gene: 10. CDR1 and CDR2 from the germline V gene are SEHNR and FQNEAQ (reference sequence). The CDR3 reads CASSPQGAIDNQPQHF. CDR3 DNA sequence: TGTGCCAGCAGTCCCCAGGGGGCTATCGACAATCAGCCCCAGCATTTT.

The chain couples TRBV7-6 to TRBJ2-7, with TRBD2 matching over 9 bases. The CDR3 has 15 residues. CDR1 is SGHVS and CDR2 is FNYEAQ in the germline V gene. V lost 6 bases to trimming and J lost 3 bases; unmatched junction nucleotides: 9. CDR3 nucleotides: TGTGCCAGCAGTACCGCAGCGGGGGGTGTCTACGAGCAGTACTTC. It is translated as CASSTAAGGVYEQYF.

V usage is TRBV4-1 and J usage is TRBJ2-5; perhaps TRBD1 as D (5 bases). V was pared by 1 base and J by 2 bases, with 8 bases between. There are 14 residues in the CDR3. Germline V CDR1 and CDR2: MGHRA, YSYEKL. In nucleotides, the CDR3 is TGCGCCAGCAGCCAAGGGCCAGGGCAAGAGACCCAGTACTTC. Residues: CASSQGPGQETQYF.

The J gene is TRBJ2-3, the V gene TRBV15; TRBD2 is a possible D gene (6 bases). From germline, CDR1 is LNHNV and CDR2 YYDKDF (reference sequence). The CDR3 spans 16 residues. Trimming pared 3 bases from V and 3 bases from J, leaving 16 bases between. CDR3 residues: CATSRGGGRGTDTQYF. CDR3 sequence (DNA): TGTGCCACCAGCAGGGGCGGCGGGCGGGGAACAGATACGCAGTATTTT.

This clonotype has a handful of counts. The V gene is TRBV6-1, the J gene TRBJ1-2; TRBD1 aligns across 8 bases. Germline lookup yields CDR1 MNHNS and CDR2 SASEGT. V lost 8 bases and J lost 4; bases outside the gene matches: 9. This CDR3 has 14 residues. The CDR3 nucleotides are TGTGCCAGCGGAAAACAGGGGGTTGGCTATGGCTACACCTTC. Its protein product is CASGKQGVGYGYTF.

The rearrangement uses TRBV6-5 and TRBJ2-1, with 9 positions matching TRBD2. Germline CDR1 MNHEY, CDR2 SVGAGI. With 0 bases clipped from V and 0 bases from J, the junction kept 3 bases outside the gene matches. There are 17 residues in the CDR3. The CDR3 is CASSYSAGGPSYNEQFF. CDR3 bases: TGTGCCAGCAGTTACTCGGCGGGGGGGCCCTCCTACAATGAGCAGTTCTTC.

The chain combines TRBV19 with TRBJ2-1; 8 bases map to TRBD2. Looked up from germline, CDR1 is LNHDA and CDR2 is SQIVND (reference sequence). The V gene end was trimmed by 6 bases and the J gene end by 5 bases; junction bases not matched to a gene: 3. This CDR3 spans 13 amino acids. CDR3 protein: CASSGGEDNEQFF. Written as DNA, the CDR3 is TGTGCCAGTAGCGGGGGGGAAGACAATGAGCAGTTCTTC.